These 26 T cell receptor beta chains share one sample of origin, sequenced in a study of cytomegalovirus exposure and HLA in healthy donors. PCR primers comprised 60 Vbeta and 13 Jbeta primers. Clones were sequenced by immunoSEQ multiplex PCR, and TCRdb holds only the in-frame ones, with some missing. This table has some 110,000 clones, roughly three quarters appearing once. Source material: PBMCs. Receptors were obtained from a middle-aged woman in good health and CMV-seronegative.

The chain links TRBV19 to TRBJ2-7; perhaps TRBD1 as D (6 bases). The V end was cut by 4 bases, the J end by 4 bases, with 20 bases between. Germline CDR1 and CDR2: LNHDA and SQIVND (reference sequence). The CDR3 has 16 amino acids. The CDR3 loop reads CASSTPGGQTKYEQYF. Here the CDR3 DNA reads TGTGCCAGTAGTACCCCCGGCGGACAGACAAAGTACGAGCAGTACTTC.

This clone has just one count. CDR3 nucleotides: TGTGCCAGCAGCTTTCTACAGGGAAGTGAAAAACTGTTTTTT. This codes for CASSFLQGSEKLFF. The gene calls are TRBV7-2 and TRBJ1-4, with D tentatively TRBD1 (6 bases). The ends were cut back, 3 bases at V and 7 bases at J, with 12 bases in the middle. Germline CDR1 is SGHTA and CDR2 is FQGNSA. This CDR3 spans 14 amino acids.

Note on this clone: One end of the junction fails to match germline, which may point to a read error. This chain joins TRBV27 and TRBJ2-3; a possible D gene is TRBD1 (6 bases). This CDR3 spans 14 amino acids. In germline, CDR1 is MNHEY, CDR2 SMNVEV (reference sequence). The CDR3 sequence: CASSAEDSTNTQYF. CDR3 sequence (DNA): TGTGCCAGCAGTGCTGAGGACAGCACAAATACGCAGTATTTT.

The CDR3 DNA reads TGTGCCAGCAGCCATAGCGGGAGGGTCGGAAATACGCAGTATTTT. Residues: CASSHSGRVGNTQYF. The chain has TRBV7-9 and TRBJ2-3; 11 nucleotides agree with TRBD2. V lost 5 bases and J lost 7; bases outside the gene matches: 8. The CDR3 is 15 residues long. The germline V gene encodes CDR1 SEHNR and CDR2 FQNEAQ (reference sequence).

The rearrangement uses TRBV27 and TRBJ2-5; D remains unclear. This CDR3 is 12 amino acids long. The V gene's germline CDR1 is MNHEY and CDR2 SMNVEV (reference sequence). Deletions cut 8 bases from V and 5 bases from J, with 12 bases between. The CDR3 here is CASWLPGETQYF. In DNA form, the CDR3 reads TGTGCCAGCTGGCTCCCCGGGGAGACCCAGTACTTC.

The chain joins TRBV9 to TRBJ2-5, with D perhaps TRBD2 (6 bases). CDR1 is SGDLS, CDR2 YYNGEE, per germline. The CDR3 has 15 residues. Trimming removed 4 bases from V and 5 bases from J, with 18 bases in between. The CDR3 region is CASSRISSSAETQYF. In DNA form, the CDR3 reads TGTGCCAGCAGCCGGATCTCATCTAGCGCGGAGACCCAGTACTTC.

The chain carries TRBV4-3 and TRBJ2-3, with D possibly being TRBD2 (6 bases). Germline CDR1 is LGHNA and CDR2 is YSLEER. The V and J ends lost 3 bases and 6 bases respectively, with 16 bases between them. The CDR3 covers 15 residues. CDR3 amino acids: CASSQRTSAGDTQYF. CDR3 sequence (DNA): TGCGCCAGCAGCCAGCGGACCAGTGCGGGGGATACGCAGTATTTT.

The V call is TRBV5-6, the J call TRBJ2-7; the match to TRBD2 covers 7 bases. CDR1 is SGHDT, CDR2 YYEEEE, per germline. Trimming removed 1 base from V and 4 bases from J; junction bases left unmatched: 8. This CDR3 has 15 amino acids. In DNA form, the CDR3 reads TGTGCCAGCAGCTTGTGGCGGGAGAAGATATACGAGCAGTACTTC. This gives the protein CASSLWREKIYEQYF.

The rearrangement joins TRBV2 to TRBJ1-2; D is unresolved. V gave up 7 bases and J gave up 4 bases, with 13 bases separating them. The germline V gene encodes CDR1 SNHLY and CDR2 FYNNEI. The CDR3 is made up of 13 amino acids. This CDR3 reads CASIPRVIYGYTF. CDR3 bases: TGTGCCAGCATCCCGAGGGTGATCTATGGCTACACCTTC.

V usage is TRBV30 and J usage is TRBJ2-1; D perhaps matches TRBD1 (6 bases). This CDR3 spans 18 amino acids. Germline V gene data show CDR1 as GTSNPN and CDR2 as SVGIG (reference sequence). Trimming took 1 base from V and 1 from J, leaving 20 bases between them. The CDR3 sequence: CAWSDSDRAACSYNEQFF. The DNA for the CDR3 is TGTGCCTGGAGTGATTCGGACAGAGCCGCCTGTTCCTACAATGAGCAGTTCTTC.

The chain joins TRBV19 to TRBJ2-3; weak D call: TRBD1 (6 bases). Deletions cut 8 bases from V and 3 bases from J, with 15 bases between. The length of the CDR3 is 14 residues. Germline CDR1 LNHDA, CDR2 SQIVND (reference sequence). For the CDR3, the DNA is TGTGCCAGTCAACTTGGGGGCTCTACAGATACGCAGTATTTT. Translation gives CASQLGGSTDTQYF.

The V call is TRBV11-2, the J call TRBJ1-1; possibly TRBD1 for D (5 bases). Germline V gene data show CDR1 as SGHAT and CDR2 as FQNNGV. This CDR3 is 14 amino acids long. Trimming removed 5 bases at V and 1 base at J, with 11 bases between. The CDR3 loop is CASSPRGGNTEAFF. The DNA of the CDR3 is TGTGCCAGCAGCCCCCGGGGGGGGAACACTGAAGCTTTCTTT.

This clone was found once. The chain combines TRBV6-5 with TRBJ2-1; the match to TRBD2 covers 7 bases. The CDR3 sequence is 12 residues long. Germline CDR1 reads MNHEY; CDR2 reads SVGAGI. V lost 4 bases and J lost 7; bases outside the gene matches: 1. CDR3 loop: CASSWGGNEQFF. The CDR3 nucleotides read TGTGCCAGCAGTTGGGGGGGTAATGAGCAGTTCTTC.

The gene calls are TRBV10-3 and TRBJ2-1; 7 bases agree with TRBD2. CDR1 and CDR2 (germline): ENHRY, SYGVKD. The CDR3 totals 15 residues. Trimming removed 5 bases from V and 5 bases from J; junction bases left unmatched: 9. CDR3 loop: CAISQGSGDHNEQFF. DNA of the CDR3: TGTGCCATCAGTCAAGGGAGCGGGGACCACAATGAGCAGTTCTTC.

J is TRBJ2-2 and V is TRBV19; TRBD1 matches at 10 bases. The J segment lost 3 bases and the V segment lost 7 bases, leaving 5 bases of the junction unmatched. Germline CDR1 is LNHDA and CDR2 is SQIVND (reference sequence). The CDR3 is made up of 15 amino acids. CDR3 sequence reads: CASNRQGAYTGELFF. The CDR3 DNA follows: TGTGCCAGTAACCGACAGGGGGCATACACCGGGGAGCTGTTTTTT.

V usage is TRBV28 and J usage is TRBJ2-1, with D possibly being TRBD2 (6 bases). The germline V gene encodes CDR1 MDHEN and CDR2 SYDVKM. CDR3 length: 16 residues. V gave up 3 bases and J gave up 5 bases, with 17 bases separating them. The CDR3 DNA reads TGTGCCAGCAGTTTGTTTCGTACGGAGGGCCACAATGAGCAGTTCTTC. The encoded protein is CASSLFRTEGHNEQFF.

This rearrangement joins TRBV7-2 to TRBJ1-3; D unclear. The CDR3 consists of 14 residues. Germline CDR1 SGHTA, CDR2 FQGNSA. V dropped 4 bases and J dropped 1 base, with 8 bases sitting between them. CDR3 loop: CASSWGGSGNTIYF. The CDR3 coding sequence is TGTGCCAGCAGCTGGGGAGGGTCTGGAAACACCATATATTTT.

This clone was detected a few times. This rearrangement joins TRBV15 to TRBJ1-4; D is ambiguous. This CDR3 contains 17 residues. V gave up 0 bases and J gave up 6 bases, with 17 bases separating them. CDR1 and CDR2 from the germline V gene are LNHNV and YYDKDF (reference sequence). The CDR3 DNA is TGTGCCACCAGCAGAGATCTAAGCGGAATAGGTGATGAAAAACTGTTTTTT. Its translation: CATSRDLSGIGDEKLFF.

A single count supports this clone. The chain combines TRBV28 with TRBJ2-5; D possibly corresponds to TRBD1 (5 bases). Germline V lookup: CDR1 MDHEN, CDR2 SYDVKM. The CDR3 is 13 residues long. V shed 6 bases and J shed 5 bases, with 13 bases lying between them. The CDR3 spells CASRRQGGETQYF. The CDR3 DNA follows: TGTGCCAGCAGACGTCAGGGTGGGGAGACCCAGTACTTC.

The genes are TRBV7-2 and TRBJ1-1; TRBD1 might be the D (6 bases). Trimming took off 1 base at V and 4 bases at J, with 7 bases between the two ends. In germline, CDR1 is SGHTA, CDR2 FQGNSA. The CDR3 runs to 13 residues. CDR3 in amino acids: CASSLGQVTEAFF. Here the CDR3 DNA reads TGTGCCAGCAGCTTAGGACAGGTCACTGAAGCTTTCTTT.

This chain joins TRBV9 and TRBJ2-3, with D maybe TRBD2 (6 bases). The CDR3 has 17 residues. The ends were cut back, 4 bases at V and 3 bases at J, with 21 bases in the middle. From germline, CDR1 is SGDLS and CDR2 YYNGEE. Here the CDR3 DNA reads TGTGCCAGCAGCCTCAGGGAAGGAGGGACCTGGACAGATACGCAGTATTTT. Encoded protein: CASSLREGGTWTDTQYF.

The chain recombines TRBV7-2 with TRBJ1-2, with D perhaps matching TRBD1 (6 bases). Between the trimmed V and J ends, which lost 4 bases and 8 bases, there was a span of 11 bases. The CDR3 length is 12 residues. The V gene's germline CDR1 is SGHTA and CDR2 FQGNSA. CDR3 nucleotides: TGTGCCAGCAGCTCTACCACAGGGGGCTACACCTTC. Translating it yields CASSSTTGGYTF.

V usage is TRBV4-3 and J usage is TRBJ2-5; D might be TRBD1 (5 bases). The J call may be faulty, since TRBJ2-7 better matches the DNA end. The CDR3 has 16 amino acids. CDR1 and CDR2 (germline): LGHNA, YSLEER. CDR3 region: CASSQNARATPYEQYF. The CDR3 DNA follows: TGCGCCAGCAGCCAAAACGCCAGGGCAACCCCCTACGAGCAGTACTTC.

This sequence joins TRBV7-3 and TRBJ1-1; TRBD1 is a possible D gene (5 bases). The germline V gene has CDR1 SGHTA and CDR2 FQGTGA. This CDR3 is built from 13 residues. V was clipped by 5 bases and J by 3 bases, with 10 bases between them. CDR3 nucleotides: TGTGCCAGCAGCGCGGGGCAGGACACTGAAGCTTTCTTT. It codes for CASSAGQDTEAFF. The full variable domain, with the rest looked up from reference TRBV7-3 and TRBJ1-1, is GAGVSQTPSNKVTEKGKYVELRCDPISGHTALYWYRQSLGQGPEFLIYFQGTGAADDSGLPNDRFFAVRPEGSVSTLKIQRTERGDSAVYLCASSAGQDTEAFFGQGTRLTVV.

This clone has more than one count but fewer than ten. This chain connects TRBV19 to TRBJ1-1, with 7 nucleotides matching TRBD1. V was pared by 8 bases and J by 8 bases, with 14 bases of the junction left unmatched. The CDR3 length is 14 residues. Germline CDR1 and CDR2: LNHDA and SQIVND (reference sequence). CDR3 DNA: TGTGCCAGTGCGGCCGGGACAGACTACAAGGAAGCTTTCTTT. This encodes CASAAGTDYKEAFF.

V and J are TRBV19 and TRBJ1-6, with D maybe TRBD1 (5 bases). The CDR3 is 13 amino acids. Germline values: CDR1 LNHDA, CDR2 SQIVND (reference sequence). V lost 3 bases and J lost 7, with 7 bases in between. The DNA for the CDR3 is TGTGCCAGTAGTATGTCAGGGAATTCACCCCTCCACTTT. Its translation: CASSMSGNSPLHF.